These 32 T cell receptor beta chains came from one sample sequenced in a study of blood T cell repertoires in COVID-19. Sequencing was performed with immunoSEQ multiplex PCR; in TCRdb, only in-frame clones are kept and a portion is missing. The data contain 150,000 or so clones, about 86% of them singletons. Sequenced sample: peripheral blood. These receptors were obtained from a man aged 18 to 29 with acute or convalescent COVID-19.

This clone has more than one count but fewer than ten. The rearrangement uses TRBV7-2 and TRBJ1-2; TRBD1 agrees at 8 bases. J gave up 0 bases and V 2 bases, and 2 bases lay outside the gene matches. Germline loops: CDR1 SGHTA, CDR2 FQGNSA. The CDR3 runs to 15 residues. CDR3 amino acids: CASSLPGQANYGYTF. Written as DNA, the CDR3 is TGTGCCAGCAGCTTACCGGGACAGGCTAACTATGGCTACACCTTC.

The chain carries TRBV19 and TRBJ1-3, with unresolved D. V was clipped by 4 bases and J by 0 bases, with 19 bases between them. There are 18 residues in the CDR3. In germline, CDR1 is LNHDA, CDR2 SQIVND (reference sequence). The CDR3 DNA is TGTGCCAGTAGTAATATTTGGGCCTACAGATACTCTGGAAACACCATATATTTT. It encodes CASSNIWAYRYSGNTIYF.

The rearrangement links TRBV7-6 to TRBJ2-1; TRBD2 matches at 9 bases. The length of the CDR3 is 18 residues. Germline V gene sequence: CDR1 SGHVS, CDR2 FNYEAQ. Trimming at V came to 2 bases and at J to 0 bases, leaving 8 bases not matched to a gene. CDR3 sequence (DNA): TGTGCCAGCAGCTTATCGGGTAGCGGGGGACCCTCCTACAATGAGCAGTTCTTC. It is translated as CASSLSGSGGPSYNEQFF.

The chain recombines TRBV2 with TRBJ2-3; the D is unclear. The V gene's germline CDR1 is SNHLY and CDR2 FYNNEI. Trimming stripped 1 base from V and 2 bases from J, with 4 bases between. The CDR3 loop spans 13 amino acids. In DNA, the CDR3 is TGTGCCAGCAGTGAAGACTACACAGATACGCAGTATTTT. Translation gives CASSEDYTDTQYF.

CDR3 sequence reads: CASSPGGKLFF. In nucleotides, the CDR3 is TGTGCCAGCAGTCCCGGAGGAAAACTGTTTTTT. The chain combines TRBV12-3 or TRBV12-4 with TRBJ1-4; no reliable D call. Between the trimmed V and J ends, which lost 5 bases and 10 bases, there was a span of 8 bases. The CDR3 spans 11 residues.

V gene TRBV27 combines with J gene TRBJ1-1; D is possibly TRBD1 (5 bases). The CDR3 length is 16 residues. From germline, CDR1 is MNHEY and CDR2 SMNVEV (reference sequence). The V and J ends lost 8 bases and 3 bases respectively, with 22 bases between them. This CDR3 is CASAITAGYSDTEAFF. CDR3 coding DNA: TGTGCCAGCGCCATTACTGCAGGGTATTCCGACACTGAAGCTTTCTTT.

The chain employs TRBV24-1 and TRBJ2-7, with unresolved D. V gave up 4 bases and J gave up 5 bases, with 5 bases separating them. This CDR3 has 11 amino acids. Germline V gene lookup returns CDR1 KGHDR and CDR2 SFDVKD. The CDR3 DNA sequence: TGTGCCACCAGTGAAACTGACGAGCAGTACTTC. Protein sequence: CATSETDEQYF.

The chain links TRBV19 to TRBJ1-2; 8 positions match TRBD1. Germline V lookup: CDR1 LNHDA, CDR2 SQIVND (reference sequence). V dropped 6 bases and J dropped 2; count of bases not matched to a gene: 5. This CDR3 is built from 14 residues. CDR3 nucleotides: TGTGCCAGTAGCCGACAGGGGACGAACTATGGCTACACCTTC. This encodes CASSRQGTNYGYTF.

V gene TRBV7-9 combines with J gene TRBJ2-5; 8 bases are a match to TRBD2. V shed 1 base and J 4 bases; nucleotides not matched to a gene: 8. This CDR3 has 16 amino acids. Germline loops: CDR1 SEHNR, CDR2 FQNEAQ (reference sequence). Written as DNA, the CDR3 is TGTGCCAGCAGCTTAGTGGGGGGACTAGTCCTAGAGACCCAGTACTTC. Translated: CASSLVGGLVLETQYF.

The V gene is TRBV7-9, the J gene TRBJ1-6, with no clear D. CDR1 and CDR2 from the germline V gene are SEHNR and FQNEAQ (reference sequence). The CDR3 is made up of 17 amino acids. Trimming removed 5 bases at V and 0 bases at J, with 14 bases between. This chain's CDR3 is CASSPREASSYNSPLHF. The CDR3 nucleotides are TGTGCCAGCAGCCCAAGGGAGGCGAGCTCCTATAATTCACCCCTCCACTTT. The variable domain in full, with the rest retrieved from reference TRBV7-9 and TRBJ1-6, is DTGVSQNPRHKITKRGQNVTFRCDPISEHNRLYWYRQTLGQGPEFLTYFQNEAQLEKSRLLSDRFSAERPKGSFSTLEIQRTEQGDSAMYLCASSPREASSYNSPLHFGNGTRLTVT.

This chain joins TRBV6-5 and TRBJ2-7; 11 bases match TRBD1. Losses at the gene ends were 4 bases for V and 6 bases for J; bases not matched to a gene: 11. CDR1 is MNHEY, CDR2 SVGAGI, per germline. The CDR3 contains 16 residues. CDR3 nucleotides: TGTGCCAGCAGTTCCCCCGGTCGGGACAGGGGGTTCGAGCAGTACTTC. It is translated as CASSSPGRDRGFEQYF.

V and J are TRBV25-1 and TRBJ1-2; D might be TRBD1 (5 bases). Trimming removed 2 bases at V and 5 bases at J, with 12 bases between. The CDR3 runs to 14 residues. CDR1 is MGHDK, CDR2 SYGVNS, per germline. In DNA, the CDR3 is TGTGCCAGCAGTGAAACGGGAGGGGAGTATGGCTACACCTTC. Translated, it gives CASSETGGEYGYTF.

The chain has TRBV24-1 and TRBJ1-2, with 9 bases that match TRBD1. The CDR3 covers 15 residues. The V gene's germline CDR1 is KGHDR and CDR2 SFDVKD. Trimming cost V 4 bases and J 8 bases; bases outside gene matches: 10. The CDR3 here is CATSDRGTGFGGYTF. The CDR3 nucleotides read TGTGCCACCAGTGACCGTGGGACAGGGTTTGGGGGCTACACCTTC.

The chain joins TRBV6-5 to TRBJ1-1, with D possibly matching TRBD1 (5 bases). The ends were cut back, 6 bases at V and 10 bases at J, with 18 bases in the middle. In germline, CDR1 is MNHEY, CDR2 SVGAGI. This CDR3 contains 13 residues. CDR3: CASRGPRGPGAFF. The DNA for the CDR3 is TGTGCCAGCAGGGGGCCCCGTGGCCCTGGAGCTTTCTTT.

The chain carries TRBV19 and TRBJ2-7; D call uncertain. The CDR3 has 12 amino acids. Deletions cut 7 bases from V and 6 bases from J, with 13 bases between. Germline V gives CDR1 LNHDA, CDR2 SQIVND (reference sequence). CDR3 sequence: CASTSYSGEQYF. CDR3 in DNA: TGTGCCAGTACCAGTTACTCGGGCGAGCAGTACTTC.

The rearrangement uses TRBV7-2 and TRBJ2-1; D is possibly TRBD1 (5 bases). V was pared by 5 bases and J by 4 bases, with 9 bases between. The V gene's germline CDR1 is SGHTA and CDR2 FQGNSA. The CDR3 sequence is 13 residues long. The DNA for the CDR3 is TGTGCCAGCAGCCCCGACAGTTACAATGAGCAGTTCTTC. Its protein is CASSPDSYNEQFF.

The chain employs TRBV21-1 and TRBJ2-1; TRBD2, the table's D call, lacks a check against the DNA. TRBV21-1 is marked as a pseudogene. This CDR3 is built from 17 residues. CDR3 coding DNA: TGTGCCAGCAGCAAACGTAGCGGGTGCTTCCTATACAATGAGCAGTTCTTC. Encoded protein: CASSKRSGCFLYNEQFF.

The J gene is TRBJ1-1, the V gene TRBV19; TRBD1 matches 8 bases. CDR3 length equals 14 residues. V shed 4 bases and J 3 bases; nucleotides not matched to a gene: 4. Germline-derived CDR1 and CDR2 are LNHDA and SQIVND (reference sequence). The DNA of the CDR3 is TGTGCCAGTAGTAGGGACAGGAGAGACACTGAAGCTTTCTTT. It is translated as CASSRDRRDTEAFF.

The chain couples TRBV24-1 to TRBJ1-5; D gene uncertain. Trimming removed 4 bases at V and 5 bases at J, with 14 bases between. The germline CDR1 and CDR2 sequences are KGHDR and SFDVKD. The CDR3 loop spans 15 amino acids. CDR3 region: CATSEAGTFDQPQHF. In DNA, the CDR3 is TGTGCCACCAGTGAGGCGGGCACGTTCGATCAGCCCCAGCATTTT.

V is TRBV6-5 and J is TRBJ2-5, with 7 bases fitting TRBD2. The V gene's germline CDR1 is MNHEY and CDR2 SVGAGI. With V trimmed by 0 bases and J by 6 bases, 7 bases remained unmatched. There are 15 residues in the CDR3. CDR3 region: CASSYSNGGGKTQYF. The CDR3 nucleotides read TGTGCCAGCAGTTACTCGAATGGGGGAGGGAAGACCCAGTACTTC.

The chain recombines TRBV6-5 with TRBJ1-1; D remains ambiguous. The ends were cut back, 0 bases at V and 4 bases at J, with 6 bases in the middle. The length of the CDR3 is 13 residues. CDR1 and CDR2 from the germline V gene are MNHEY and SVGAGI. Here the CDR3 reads CASSYSQVTEAFF. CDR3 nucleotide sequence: TGTGCCAGCAGTTACTCTCAGGTCACTGAAGCTTTCTTT.

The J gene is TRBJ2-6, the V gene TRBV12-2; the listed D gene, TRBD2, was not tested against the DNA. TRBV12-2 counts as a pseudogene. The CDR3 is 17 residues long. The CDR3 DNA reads TGTGCAAGTCGCTCACTAGCGGGGGGGCCTGGGGCCAACGTCCTGACTTTC. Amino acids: CASRSLAGGPGANVLTF.

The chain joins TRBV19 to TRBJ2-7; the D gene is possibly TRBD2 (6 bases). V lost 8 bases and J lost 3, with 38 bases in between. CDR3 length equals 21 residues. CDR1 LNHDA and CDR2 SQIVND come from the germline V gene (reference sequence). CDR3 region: CASLTGETVTRHQGEIYEQYF. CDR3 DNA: TGTGCCAGTCTAACGGGGGAAACGGTAACGCGTCACCAGGGTGAGATCTACGAGCAGTACTTC. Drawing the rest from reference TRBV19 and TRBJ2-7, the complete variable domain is DGGITQSPKYLFRKEGQNVTLSCEQNLNHDAMYWYRQDPGQGLRLIYYSQIVNDFQKGDIAEGYSVSREKKESFPLTVTSAQKNPTAFYLCASLTGETVTRHQGEIYEQYFGPGTRLTVT.

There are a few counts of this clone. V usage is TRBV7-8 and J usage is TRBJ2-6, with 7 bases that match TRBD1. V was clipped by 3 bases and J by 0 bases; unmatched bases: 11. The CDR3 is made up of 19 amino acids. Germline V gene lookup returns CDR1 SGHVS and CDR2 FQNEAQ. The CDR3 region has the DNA TGTGCCAGCAGCTTCCCCGACAGGGCCCGTTTCTCTGGGGCCAACGTCCTGACTTTC. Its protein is CASSFPDRARFSGANVLTF.

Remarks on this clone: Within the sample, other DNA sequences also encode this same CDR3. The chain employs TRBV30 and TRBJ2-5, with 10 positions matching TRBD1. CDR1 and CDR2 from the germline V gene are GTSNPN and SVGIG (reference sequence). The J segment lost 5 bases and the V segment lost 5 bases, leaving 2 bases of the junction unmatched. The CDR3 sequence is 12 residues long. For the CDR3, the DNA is TGTGCCTGGGACAGGGGGCAGGAGACCCAGTACTTC. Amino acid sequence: CAWDRGQETQYF.

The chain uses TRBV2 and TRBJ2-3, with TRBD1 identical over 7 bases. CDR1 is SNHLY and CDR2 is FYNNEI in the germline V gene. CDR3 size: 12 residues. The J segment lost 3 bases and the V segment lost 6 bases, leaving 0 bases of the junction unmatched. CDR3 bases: TGTGCCAGCAGGGGACAGACAGATACGCAGTATTTT. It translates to CASRGQTDTQYF.

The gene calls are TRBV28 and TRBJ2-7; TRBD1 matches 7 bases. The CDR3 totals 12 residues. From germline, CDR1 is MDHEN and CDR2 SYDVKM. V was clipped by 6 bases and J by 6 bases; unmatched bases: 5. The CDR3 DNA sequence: TGTGCCAGCAGCCTGACAGGGCGCGAGCAGTACGTC. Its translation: CASSLTGREQYV.

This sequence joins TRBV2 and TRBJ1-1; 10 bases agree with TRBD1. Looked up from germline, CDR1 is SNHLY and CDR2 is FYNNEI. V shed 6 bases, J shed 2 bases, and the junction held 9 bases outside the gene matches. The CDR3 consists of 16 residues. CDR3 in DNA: TGTGCCAGCAGCGGACCCGGGACAGGGGCCAACACTGAAGCTTTCTTT. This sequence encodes CASSGPGTGANTEAFF.

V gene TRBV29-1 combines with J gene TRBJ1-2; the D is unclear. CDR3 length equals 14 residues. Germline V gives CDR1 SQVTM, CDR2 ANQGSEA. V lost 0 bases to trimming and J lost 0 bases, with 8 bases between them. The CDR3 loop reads CSVEEGESNYGYTF. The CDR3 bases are TGCAGCGTTGAAGAAGGAGAGTCTAACTATGGCTACACCTTC.

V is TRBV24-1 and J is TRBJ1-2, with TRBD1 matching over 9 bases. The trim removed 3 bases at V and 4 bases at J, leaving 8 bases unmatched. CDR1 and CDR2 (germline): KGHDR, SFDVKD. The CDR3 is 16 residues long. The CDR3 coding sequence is TGTGCCACCAGTGATGGGACAGGGAACAATCTCTATGGCTACACCTTC. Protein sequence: CATSDGTGNNLYGYTF.

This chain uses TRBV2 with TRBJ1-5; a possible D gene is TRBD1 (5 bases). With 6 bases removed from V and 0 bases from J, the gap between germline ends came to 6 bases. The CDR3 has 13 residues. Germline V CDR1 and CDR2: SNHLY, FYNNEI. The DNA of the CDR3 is TGTGCCAGCAGGACAGATAGCAATCAGCCCCAGCATTTT. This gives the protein CASRTDSNQPQHF. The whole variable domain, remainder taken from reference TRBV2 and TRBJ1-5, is EPEVTQTPSHQVTQMGQEVILRCVPISNHLYFYWYRQILGQKVEFLVSFYNNEISEKSEIFDDQFSVERPDGSNFTLKIRSTKLEDSAMYFCASRTDSNQPQHFGDGTRLSIL.

The CDR3 reads CASSPGTSGGDSYNEQFF. The CDR3 DNA reads TGTGCCAGCAGCCCCGGGACTAGCGGGGGGGACTCCTACAATGAGCAGTTCTTC. This rearrangement joins TRBV14 to TRBJ2-1, with 16 bases that match TRBD2. With V trimmed by 4 bases and J by 0 bases, 3 bases remained unmatched. Per the germline V gene, CDR1 is SGHDN and CDR2 is FVKESK. This CDR3 spans 18 amino acids. The full variable domain, in which reference TRBV14 and TRBJ2-1 provide the parts outside the CDR3, is EAGVTQFPSHSVIEKGQTVTLRCDPISGHDNLYWYRRVMGKEIKFLLHFVKESKQDESGMPNNRFLAERTGGTYSTLKVQPAELEDSGVYFCASSPGTSGGDSYNEQFFGPGTRLTVL.